The rows below give T cell receptor beta chains drawn from one sample of a study of vaccination effects on CD4 cells after COVID-19. No antigen has been identified for these receptors. Here immunoSEQ multiplex PCR was the method, and the copy in TCRdb shows in-frame clones only, minus some. Seen here are around 47,000 clones, 72% observed once, and the top ten hold about 9.5%. The sequencing here drew on CD4+ T cells from PBMCs cultured without peptide, taken after COVID-19 vaccination. These receptor sequences come from a human donor who received a COVID-19 vaccine. Each CDR3 is given with its conserved first and last residue. The D gene is left open where the match is weak. Clone size is shown for a subset of rows, as once, few, many or a class of expanded clone.

V gene: TRBV30
J gene: TRBJ1-2
clone size: few
D gene: NA
CDR3 protein: CAWSGQNYGYTF
CDR3 DNA: TGTGCCTGGAGTGGGCAGAACTATGGCTACACCTTC

V gene: TRBV6-5
J gene: TRBJ2-7
clone size: NA
D gene: NA
CDR3 protein: CASSYDVDYEQYF
CDR3 DNA: TGTGCCAGCAGTTACGATGTAGACTACGAGCAGTACTTC

V gene: TRBV6-4
J gene: TRBJ2-1
clone size: NA
D gene: NA
CDR3 protein: CASSEIGSGSYNEQFF
CDR3 DNA: TGTGCCAGCAGTGAAATCGGGAGTGGATCCTACAATGAGCAGTTCTTC

V gene: TRBV6-4
J gene: TRBJ1-2
clone size: NA
D gene: TRBD1
CDR3 protein: CASTLGQGAYGNYGYTF
CDR3 DNA: TGTGCCAGCACCTTGGGGCAGGGGGCCTATGGGAACTATGGCTACACCTTC

V gene: TRBV12-3/TRBV12-4
J gene: TRBJ2-7
clone size: once
D gene: NA
CDR3 protein: CASSETAREQYF
CDR3 DNA: TGTGCCAGCAGCGAGACAGCCCGCGAGCAGTACTTC

V gene: TRBV5-8
J gene: TRBJ1-4
clone size: NA
D gene: TRBD1
CDR3 protein: CASSTWTGLNEKLFF
CDR3 DNA: TGTGCCAGCAGCACCTGGACAGGATTAAATGAAAAACTGTTTTTT

V gene: TRBV4-1
J gene: TRBJ2-5
clone size: NA
D gene: TRBD2
CDR3 protein: CASSQVAGVETQYF
CDR3 DNA: TGCGCCAGCAGCCAAGTAGCGGGGGTAGAGACCCAGTACTTC

V gene: TRBV6-5
J gene: TRBJ1-5
clone size: few
D gene: TRBD1
CDR3 protein: CASSLGQGVRQPQHF
CDR3 DNA: TGTGCCAGCAGCCTTGGACAGGGGGTTCGTCAGCCCCAGCATTTT

V gene: TRBV2
J gene: TRBJ2-5
clone size: NA
D gene: NA
CDR3 protein: CASKGQETQYF
CDR3 DNA: TGTGCCAGCAAGGGCCAAGAGACCCAGTACTTC

V gene: TRBV5-8
J gene: TRBJ1-4
clone size: NA
D gene: NA
CDR3 protein: CASSLAGELFF
CDR3 DNA: TGTGCCAGCAGCTTGGCGGGGGAACTGTTTTTT

V gene: TRBV5-6
J gene: TRBJ1-2
clone size: once
D gene: NA
CDR3 protein: CASSPRDASGYTF
CDR3 DNA: TGTGCCAGCAGCCCGAGGGACGCATCGGGCTACACCTTC

V gene: TRBV6-5
J gene: TRBJ1-3
clone size: NA
D gene: NA
CDR3 protein: CASSPETGNTIYF
CDR3 DNA: TGTGCCAGCAGTCCCGAAACGGGAAACACCATATATTTT

V gene: TRBV27
J gene: TRBJ2-1
clone size: NA
D gene: NA
CDR3 protein: CASNRPGRTEQFF
CDR3 DNA: TGTGCCAGCAACCGACCGGGACGGACTGAGCAGTTCTTC

V gene: TRBV30
J gene: TRBJ1-2
clone size: once
D gene: NA
CDR3 protein: CAWIRGESYGYTF
CDR3 DNA: TGTGCCTGGATTAGGGGGGAATCGTATGGCTACACCTTC

V gene: TRBV9
J gene: TRBJ2-3
clone size: NA
D gene: TRBD1
CDR3 protein: CASSVTGQGLYTDTQYF
CDR3 DNA: TGTGCCAGCAGCGTAACCGGACAGGGGCTATACACAGATACGCAGTATTTT

V gene: TRBV2
J gene: TRBJ2-7
clone size: NA
D gene: TRBD2
CDR3 protein: CASSEASGGPYEQYF
CDR3 DNA: TGTGCCAGCAGTGAAGCTAGCGGGGGGCCCTACGAGCAGTACTTC

V gene: TRBV7-9
J gene: TRBJ2-5
clone size: NA
D gene: NA
CDR3 protein: CASSVRAGRRLTRETQYF
CDR3 DNA: TGTGCCAGCAGCGTGAGGGCCGGAAGGCGACTAACTCGAGAGACCCAGTACTTC

V gene: TRBV7-8
J gene: TRBJ1-2
clone size: NA
D gene: TRBD1
CDR3 protein: CASSFETGDSSGYTF
CDR3 DNA: TGTGCCAGCAGCTTTGAGACAGGGGATTCGAGTGGCTACACCTTC

V gene: TRBV29-1
J gene: TRBJ2-3
clone size: NA
D gene: NA
CDR3 protein: CSERMQGVDTDTQYF
CDR3 DNA: TGCAGCGAAAGGATGCAGGGCGTCGACACAGATACGCAGTATTTT

V gene: TRBV6-4
J gene: TRBJ2-3
clone size: NA
D gene: NA
CDR3 protein: CASSEIPTDTQYF
CDR3 DNA: TGTGCCAGCAGTGAAATCCCCACAGATACGCAGTATTTT

V gene: TRBV19
J gene: TRBJ1-5
clone size: NA
D gene: NA
CDR3 protein: CASSSLTGYSNQPQHF
CDR3 DNA: TGTGCCAGTAGTTCCCTAACAGGGTATAGCAATCAGCCCCAGCATTTT

V gene: TRBV18
J gene: TRBJ2-1
clone size: few
D gene: TRBD2
CDR3 protein: CASSGGSSDNEQFF
CDR3 DNA: TGTGCCAGCTCAGGCGGGAGTTCCGACAATGAGCAGTTCTTC

V gene: TRBV4-1
J gene: TRBJ1-2
clone size: few
D gene: NA
CDR3 protein: CASSQVQGDGYTF
CDR3 DNA: TGCGCCAGCAGCCAAGTCCAGGGTGATGGCTACACCTTC

V gene: TRBV6-5
J gene: TRBJ2-1
clone size: NA
D gene: NA
CDR3 protein: CASSYMREQFF
CDR3 DNA: TGTGCCAGCAGTTATATGAGAGAGCAGTTCTTC

V gene: TRBV10-3
J gene: TRBJ2-3
clone size: NA
D gene: NA
CDR3 protein: CAISVGGTNTDTQYF
CDR3 DNA: TGTGCCATCAGTGTGGGCGGAACGAACACAGATACGCAGTATTTT

V gene: TRBV27
J gene: TRBJ1-2
clone size: NA
D gene: NA
CDR3 protein: CASSFTRDGGRYGYTF
CDR3 DNA: TGTGCCAGCAGTTTTACTCGGGATGGGGGGCGATATGGCTACACCTTC

V gene: TRBV28
J gene: TRBJ1-2
clone size: NA
D gene: NA
CDR3 protein: CASSFPVGGGYTF
CDR3 DNA: TGTGCCAGCAGTTTCCCCGTAGGTGGCGGCTACACCTTC

V gene: TRBV6-5
J gene: TRBJ1-1
clone size: NA
D gene: NA
CDR3 protein: CASSYEGVETEAFF
CDR3 DNA: TGTGCCAGCAGTTACGAGGGAGTAGAGACTGAAGCTTTCTTT

V gene: TRBV18
J gene: TRBJ2-7
clone size: NA
D gene: TRBD1
CDR3 protein: CASSPQQGAYEQYF
CDR3 DNA: TGTGCCAGCTCACCACAGCAGGGGGCTTACGAGCAGTACTTC

V gene: TRBV11-2
J gene: TRBJ1-2
clone size: NA
D gene: NA
CDR3 protein: CASSLGVNYGYTF
CDR3 DNA: TGTGCCAGCAGCTTAGGGGTAAACTATGGCTACACCTTC

V gene: TRBV18
J gene: TRBJ1-2
clone size: NA
D gene: NA
CDR3 protein: CASSPQGRNYGYTF
CDR3 DNA: TGTGCCAGCTCACCACAGGGGAGGAACTATGGCTACACCTTC

V gene: TRBV9
J gene: TRBJ2-1
clone size: NA
D gene: NA
CDR3 protein: CASSTSAGTVNEQFF
CDR3 DNA: TGTGCCAGCAGCACCTCTGCGGGGACAGTCAATGAGCAGTTCTTC

V gene: TRBV10-2
J gene: TRBJ1-2
clone size: NA
D gene: NA
CDR3 protein: CASSERAGASYGYTF
CDR3 DNA: TGCGCCAGCAGTGAGCGTGCGGGGGCAAGCTATGGCTACACCTTC

V gene: TRBV5-1
J gene: TRBJ2-1
clone size: NA
D gene: TRBD2
CDR3 protein: CASTPGLAMGEQFF
CDR3 DNA: TGCGCCAGCACCCCGGGACTAGCGATGGGCGAGCAGTTCTTC

V gene: TRBV13
J gene: TRBJ1-6
clone size: few
D gene: NA
CDR3 protein: CASSGRGTYQDSPLHF
CDR3 DNA: TGTGCCAGCAGCGGCCGCGGGACGTATCAGGATTCACCCCTCCACTTT

V gene: TRBV29-1
J gene: TRBJ2-7
clone size: once
D gene: TRBD2
CDR3 protein: CSVERPRTSGSSYEQYF
CDR3 DNA: TGCAGCGTAGAACGGCCACGGACTAGCGGGAGCTCCTACGAGCAGTACTTC

V gene: TRBV30
J gene: TRBJ2-1
clone size: NA
D gene: TRBD2
CDR3 protein: CAWSVLAGGLSYNEQFF
CDR3 DNA: TGTGCCTGGAGTGTACTAGCGGGGGGGCTATCCTACAATGAGCAGTTCTTC

V gene: TRBV19
J gene: TRBJ1-5
clone size: NA
D gene: NA
CDR3 protein: CASSIRGVYSNQPQHF
CDR3 DNA: TGTGCCAGTAGTATACGGGGGGTATATAGCAATCAGCCCCAGCATTTT

V gene: TRBV6-5
J gene: TRBJ2-2
clone size: NA
D gene: NA
CDR3 protein: CASQGGAGELFF
CDR3 DNA: TGTGCCAGCCAAGGGGGAGCCGGGGAGCTGTTTTTT

V gene: TRBV10-3
J gene: TRBJ2-7
clone size: few
D gene: NA
CDR3 protein: CATKGRENYEQYF
CDR3 DNA: TGTGCCACGAAGGGCAGGGAGAACTACGAGCAGTACTTC